What follows are 29 T cell receptor beta chains derived from one specimen sequenced in a study of cytomegalovirus exposure and HLA in healthy donors. Researchers ran the PCR with 60 Vbeta and 13 Jbeta primers. Clones were read by immunoSEQ multiplex PCR, and TCRdb kept only the in-frame ones, dropping some. The sample includes approximately 150,000 clones, roughly 86% seen only once; the top ten take roughly 3.4%. Sequencing input: PBMCs. The receptors were gathered from a man aged 18-30 years in good health and CMV-seropositive.

This rearrangement joins TRBV25-1 to TRBJ1-5; 7 bases line up with TRBD1. Germline V gene sequence: CDR1 MGHDK, CDR2 SYGVNS. This CDR3 comprises 15 residues. V was pared by 6 bases and J by 4 bases, with 9 bases of the junction left unmatched. In nucleotides, the CDR3 is TGTGCCAGCAGCCTAAGCACGACAGGGAATCAGCCCCAGCATTTT. Translated: CASSLSTTGNQPQHF.

The chain couples TRBV5-1 to TRBJ2-7, with a tentative D call TRBD2 (5 bases). This CDR3 has 15 residues. V lost 0 bases to trimming and J lost 0 bases, with 10 bases between them. Germline V CDR1 and CDR2: SGHRS, YFSETQ. This CDR3 is CASSLGAASSYEQYF. CDR3 nucleotides: TGCGCCAGCAGCTTGGGAGCGGCCAGCTCCTACGAGCAGTACTTC.

Comment on this clone: The junction and the germline gene differ at one end; a read error may be behind it. The identical CDR3 is also encoded by other nucleotide sequences in the sample. This chain uses TRBV2 with TRBJ1-2; D might be TRBD1 (6 bases). CDR3 length: 13 residues. Germline V CDR1 and CDR2: SNHLY, FYNNEI. The CDR3, as DNA: TGTGCCAGCAGTTTCGAGGACAGCTATGGCTACACCTTT. Translation: CASSFEDSYGYTF.

V gene TRBV7-9 combines with J gene TRBJ2-7; TRBD1 aligns across 11 bases. The CDR3 sequence is 14 residues long. Germline V gives CDR1 SEHNR, CDR2 FQNEAQ (reference sequence). V shed 5 bases, J shed 4 bases, and the junction held 4 bases outside the gene matches. The CDR3 region is CASSPGTGGYEQYF. In DNA, the CDR3 is TGTGCCAGCAGCCCCGGGACAGGGGGTTACGAGCAGTACTTC.

For the CDR3, the DNA is TGTGCCAGCAGTTGGACAGGGCGAGAGGCGGCTAATGAAAAACTGTTTTTT. As protein: CASSWTGREAANEKLFF. The chain has TRBV27 and TRBJ1-4; TRBD1 matches at 8 bases. V was pared by 4 bases and J by 3 bases, with 10 bases of the junction left unmatched. CDR1 and CDR2 (germline): MNHEY, SMNVEV (reference sequence). The CDR3 loop spans 17 amino acids.

The V gene is TRBV19, the J gene TRBJ1-1; D may be TRBD1 (5 bases). This CDR3 region has 13 residues. Germline V lookup: CDR1 LNHDA, CDR2 SQIVND (reference sequence). Trimming took off 5 bases at V and 8 bases at J, with 15 bases between the two ends. The DNA for the CDR3 is TGTGCCAGTAGTCCCAACGGGTGGGGCGAAGCTTTCTTT. This encodes CASSPNGWGEAFF.

The count of this clone is one. J is TRBJ2-6 and V is TRBV19; D not resolved. V was shortened by 6 bases and J by 4 bases, with 7 bases between the two germline ends. CDR1 LNHDA and CDR2 SQIVND come from the germline V gene (reference sequence). The CDR3 spans 13 residues. The CDR3 sequence is CASSSLGANVLTF. The DNA of the CDR3 is TGTGCCAGTAGCTCTCTCGGGGCCAACGTCCTGACTTTC.

The chain carries TRBV6-5 and TRBJ2-6; D is possibly TRBD1 (6 bases). Trimming left V 5 bases short and J 2 bases short, with 10 bases between. This CDR3 contains 15 residues. The V gene's germline CDR1 is MNHEY and CDR2 SVGAGI. The CDR3 region is CASSAPGAGANVLTF. CDR3 DNA: TGTGCCAGCAGTGCGCCAGGGGCTGGGGCCAACGTCCTGACTTTC.

The chain carries TRBV6-5 and TRBJ1-2, with 8 bases that match TRBD1. After removal of 5 bases from V and 4 bases from J, the junction contained 6 bases not matched to a gene. Germline CDR1 and CDR2: MNHEY and SVGAGI. The CDR3 runs to 14 residues. Here the CDR3 reads CASSPDRGGYGYTF. The CDR3 coding sequence is TGTGCCAGCAGTCCCGACAGGGGAGGCTATGGCTACACCTTC.

The V gene is TRBV28, the J gene TRBJ2-2; TRBD1 aligns across 7 bases. The germline gives CDR1 MDHEN, CDR2 SYDVKM. The CDR3 length is 14 residues. The J segment lost 5 bases and the V segment lost 2 bases, leaving 2 bases of the junction unmatched. CDR3 amino acids: CASSLDRETGELFF. In DNA, the CDR3 is TGTGCCAGCAGTTTAGACAGGGAAACCGGGGAGCTGTTTTTT.

The chain couples TRBV4-1 to TRBJ1-2; 9 positions agree with TRBD1. The germline CDR1 and CDR2 sequences are MGHRA and YSYEKL. The CDR3 is 15 residues long. V trimming: 3 bases; J trimming: 5 bases; junction bases outside the gene matches: 7. The CDR3 DNA reads TGCGCCAGCAGCCAGGATAACAGGGGGCTTTATGGCTACACCTTC. Amino acid sequence: CASSQDNRGLYGYTF.

The genes are TRBV6-4 and TRBJ1-1, with D tentatively TRBD1 (6 bases). From germline, CDR1 is MRHNA and CDR2 SNTAGT. The length of the CDR3 is 12 residues. V gave up 11 bases and J gave up 4 bases, with 14 bases separating them. This CDR3 is CARCRGFTEAFF. DNA of the CDR3: TGTGCCCGTTGCAGGGGTTTCACTGAAGCTTTCTTT.

The rearrangement joins TRBV7-6 to TRBJ1-4, with 12 bases identical to TRBD1. Germline V lookup: CDR1 SGHVS, CDR2 FNYEAQ. The CDR3 has 14 residues. V was clipped by 3 bases and J by 8 bases; unmatched bases: 1. CDR3 protein: CASSLGQGAEKLFF. In nucleotides, the CDR3 is TGTGCCAGCAGCTTGGGACAGGGGGCCGAAAAACTGTTTTTT. Based on the CDR3 plus reference TRBV7-6 and TRBJ1-4, the full variable domain is GAGVSQSPRYKVTKRGQDVALRCDPISGHVSLYWYRQALGQGPEFLTYFNYEAQQDKSGLPNDRFSAERPEGSISTLTIQRTEQRDSAMYRCASSLGQGAEKLFFGSGTQLSVL.

This chain links TRBV28 with TRBJ2-1; TRBD2 matches 12 bases. CDR3 length: 20 residues. CDR1 MDHEN and CDR2 SYDVKM come from the germline V gene. V was pared by 5 bases and J by 2 bases, with 16 bases of the junction left unmatched. The CDR3 DNA reads as TGTGCCAGCAGTGGAGAGGACAGACTAGCGGGAGTACCCACCTACAATGAGCAGTTCTTC. This gives the protein CASSGEDRLAGVPTYNEQFF.

This clone has more than one count but fewer than ten. V usage is TRBV7-3 and J usage is TRBJ1-2; 7 nucleotides match TRBD1. V lost 5 bases, J lost 4 bases, and 7 bases stayed unmatched. The CDR3 loop spans 14 amino acids. The germline CDR1 and CDR2 sequences are SGHTA and FQGTGA. The CDR3 region is CASSPRTGSYGYTF. The CDR3 DNA reads as TGTGCCAGCAGCCCAAGGACAGGCAGCTATGGCTACACCTTC.

This clone was seen once. J is TRBJ2-7 and V is TRBV19; no reliable D call. Per the germline V gene, CDR1 is LNHDA and CDR2 is SQIVND (reference sequence). Trimming removed 1 base at V and 0 bases at J, with 7 bases between. The CDR3 runs 14 residues. The chain's CDR3 is CASSIGADSYEQYF. In DNA, the CDR3 is TGTGCCAGTAGTATAGGTGCGGACTCCTACGAGCAGTACTTC.

V and J are TRBV28 and TRBJ2-7; D may be TRBD1 (6 bases). The V end lost 5 bases, the J end lost 6 bases, and 14 bases lay between the germline ends. Germline values: CDR1 MDHEN, CDR2 SYDVKM. The length of the CDR3 is 13 residues. The CDR3 here is CASSLPGTSEQYF. The CDR3 DNA is TGTGCCAGCAGTCTCCCAGGGACATCCGAGCAGTACTTC.

The chain combines TRBV7-9 with TRBJ2-3, with 9 bases fitting TRBD2. From germline, CDR1 is SEHNR and CDR2 FQNEAQ (reference sequence). The CDR3 runs 17 residues. V lost 1 base to trimming and J lost 0 bases; unmatched junction nucleotides: 5. CDR3 residues: CASSLGLAVRSTDTQYF. The CDR3 bases are TGTGCCAGCAGCTTAGGACTAGCGGTTCGTAGCACAGATACGCAGTATTTT.

The V gene is TRBV2, the J gene TRBJ2-2; D remains unclear. Per germline, CDR1 SNHLY and CDR2 FYNNEI. V gave up 5 bases and J gave up 3 bases, with 4 bases separating them. The CDR3 spans 12 residues. Here the CDR3 reads CASSPYTGELFF. CDR3 DNA: TGTGCCAGCAGTCCCTACACCGGGGAGCTGTTTTTT.

The gene calls are TRBV11-3 and TRBJ1-1; 7 nucleotides line up with TRBD1. The CDR3 spans 16 residues. Germline assignment: CDR1 SGHNT and CDR2 YENEEA. J was trimmed by 4 bases and V by 4 bases; bases with no gene match: 12. The CDR3 spells CASSSGGVRGRTEAFF. The CDR3 coding sequence is TGTGCCAGCAGCTCCGGAGGGGTAAGGGGGCGCACTGAAGCTTTCTTT.

V and J are TRBV18 and TRBJ2-2, with 7 bases aligning to TRBD2. Germline CDR1 is KGHSH and CDR2 is LQKENI. V was clipped by 2 bases and J by 2 bases; unmatched bases: 5. The length of the CDR3 is 16 residues. The CDR3 region has the DNA TGTGCCAGCTCACCAGGCCTAGCGGTTAACACCGGGGAGCTGTTTTTT. Translation: CASSPGLAVNTGELFF.

This chain links TRBV10-1 with TRBJ1-2; D perhaps matches TRBD1 (6 bases). Germline V gives CDR1 WNHNN, CDR2 SYGVQD (reference sequence). This CDR3 has 13 amino acids. Trimming left V 6 bases short and J 1 base short, with 9 bases between. For the CDR3, the DNA is TGCGCCAGCAGCGGACAGAATAACTATGGCTACACCTTC. This sequence encodes CASSGQNNYGYTF.

This chain uses TRBV19 with TRBJ2-2, with D maybe TRBD2 (6 bases). CDR3 length equals 15 residues. Germline V gene sequence: CDR1 LNHDA, CDR2 SQIVND (reference sequence). V was trimmed by 3 bases and J by 7 bases, leaving 15 bases between them. CDR3 in DNA: TGTGCCAGTAGTATTTGGGGGACTGACGACGGGGAGCTGTTTTTT. It translates to CASSIWGTDDGELFF.

V is TRBV7-6 and J is TRBJ2-3; possibly TRBD2 for D (6 bases). Germline CDR1 is SGHVS and CDR2 is FNYEAQ. V was pared by 5 bases and J by 4 bases, with 13 bases between. The CDR3 consists of 14 residues. CDR3 sequence reads: CASSLSPGADTQYF. For the CDR3, the DNA is TGTGCCAGCAGCCTATCCCCGGGAGCAGATACGCAGTATTTT.

The chain couples TRBV30 to TRBJ2-5; D is undetermined. The CDR3 spans 12 residues. From germline, CDR1 is GTSNPN and CDR2 SVGIG (reference sequence). V lost 1 base, J lost 1 base, and 4 bases lay in between. The CDR3 loop is CAWSASQETQYF. CDR3 DNA sequence: TGTGCCTGGAGTGCTTCCCAAGAGACCCAGTACTTC.

V is TRBV7-9 and J is TRBJ1-2; D is unclear. V was cut by 1 base and J by 2 bases, with 11 bases left in between. Per the germline V gene, CDR1 is SEHNR and CDR2 is FQNEAQ (reference sequence). The CDR3 runs to 15 residues. In DNA, the CDR3 is TGTGCCAGCAGCTTAGAAGAGAGGTCCAACTATGGCTACACCTTC. Its protein product is CASSLEERSNYGYTF.

The J gene is TRBJ1-2, the V gene TRBV5-4; D is ambiguous. Between the trimmed V and J ends, which lost 0 bases and 2 bases, there was a span of 8 bases. The CDR3 runs to 14 residues. Germline V gives CDR1 SGHNT, CDR2 YYREEE (reference sequence). The CDR3 sequence is CASSLAPGNYGYTF. Here the CDR3 DNA reads TGTGCCAGCAGCTTGGCCCCAGGCAACTATGGCTACACCTTC.

The rearrangement joins TRBV2 to TRBJ1-3, with a weak D call TRBD1 (5 bases). The CDR3 has 16 amino acids. Germline V gene data show CDR1 as SNHLY and CDR2 as FYNNEI. Trimming pared 2 bases from V and 0 bases from J, leaving 11 bases between. The CDR3 nucleotides are TGTGCCAGCAGTGAACAGGGCCACCTCTCTGGAAACACCATATATTTT. It is translated as CASSEQGHLSGNTIYF.

This clone has a single count. The chain is built from TRBV5-1 and TRBJ1-1; D is unclear. Germline V gene sequence: CDR1 SGHRS, CDR2 YFSETQ. This CDR3 comprises 14 residues. The V end was cut by 4 bases, the J end by 3 bases, with 13 bases between. The CDR3 DNA is TGCGCCAGCAGCCGTCCAGGAATGGACACTGAAGCTTTCTTT. Translated, it gives CASSRPGMDTEAFF.